The clone carrying this T cell receptor (beta chain) has a handful of counts. This entry belongs to a study of shared clonotypes between healthy human individuals. Genomic DNA from each subset was divided evenly over several immunoSEQ plates. Some clones are missing from TCRdb's copy, which holds only in-frame ones; the method was immunoSEQ multiplex PCR. The table shows about 500,000 clones, with approximately 80% occurring only once. V lost 2 bases to trimming and J lost 7 bases; unmatched junction nucleotides: 11. The germline gives CDR1 MGHRA, CDR2 YSYEKL. The CDR3 is made up of 16 amino acids. This clonotype was obtained from a woman in her thirties or forties in good health. Some clones in this sample may be carry-over from other donors' samples. This chain connects TRBV4-1 to TRBJ2-1, with 7 bases matching TRBD1. Sequenced input: PBMCs. This CDR3 reads CASSQPGRGRRNEQFF. The CDR3 nucleotides read TGCGCCAGCAGCCAACCCGGAAGGGGGCGTAGGAATGAGCAGTTCTTC.